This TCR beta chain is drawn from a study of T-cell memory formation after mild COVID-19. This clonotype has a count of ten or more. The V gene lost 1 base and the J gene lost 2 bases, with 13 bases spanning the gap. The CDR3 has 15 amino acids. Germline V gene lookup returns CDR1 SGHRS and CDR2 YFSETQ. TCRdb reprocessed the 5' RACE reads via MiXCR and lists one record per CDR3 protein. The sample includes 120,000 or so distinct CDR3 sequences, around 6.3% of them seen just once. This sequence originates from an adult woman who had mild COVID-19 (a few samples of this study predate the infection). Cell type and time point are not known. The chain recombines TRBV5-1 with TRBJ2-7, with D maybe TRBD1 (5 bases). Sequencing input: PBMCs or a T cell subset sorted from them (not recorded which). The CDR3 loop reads CASSLQGKGPYEQYF. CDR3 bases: TGCGCCAGCAGCTTGCAGGGAAAGGGCCCCTACGAGCAGTACTTC.